This T cell receptor (beta chain) was observed in a study of T cell repertoires in cytomegalovirus infection. Study context: Indications of both CMV infection and matching HLA type were provided by public TCR beta signatures.

TCRdb re-called the reads with MiXCR, one entry per CDR3 protein. The sample lists fewer than 550,000 distinct CDR3 sequences; about 26% were seen once. This clonotype was observed many times. V lost 5 bases and J lost 8, with 16 bases in between. The CDR3 loop spans 14 amino acids. Germline V gene lookup returns CDR1 SGHVS and CDR2 FNYEAQ. This chain joins TRBV7-6 and TRBJ2-1; D not certain. The clonotype comes from a human donor in good health (CMV status not recorded). Some clones in this sample may be carry-over from other donors' samples. The sequenced sample was PBMCs. CDR3: CASSPRAPSYEQFF. The CDR3 bases are TGTGCCAGCAGCCCCCGGGCCCCTTCCTATGAGCAGTTCTTC.